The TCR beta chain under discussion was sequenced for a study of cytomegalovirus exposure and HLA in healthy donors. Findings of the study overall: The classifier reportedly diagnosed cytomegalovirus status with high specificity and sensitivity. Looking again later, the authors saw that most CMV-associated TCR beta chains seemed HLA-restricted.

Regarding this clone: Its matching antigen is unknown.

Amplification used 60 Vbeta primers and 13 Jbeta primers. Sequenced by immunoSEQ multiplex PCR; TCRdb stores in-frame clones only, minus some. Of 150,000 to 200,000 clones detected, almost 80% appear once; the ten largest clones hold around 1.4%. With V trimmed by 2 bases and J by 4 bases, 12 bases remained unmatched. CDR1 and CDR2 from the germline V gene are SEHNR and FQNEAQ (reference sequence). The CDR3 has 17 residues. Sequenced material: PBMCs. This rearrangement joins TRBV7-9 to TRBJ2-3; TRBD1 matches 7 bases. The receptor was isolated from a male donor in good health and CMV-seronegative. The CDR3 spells CASSLPKDRVGSDTQYF. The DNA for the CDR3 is TGTGCCAGCAGCTTACCCAAAGACAGGGTGGGTTCAGATACGCAGTATTTT.